The present T cell receptor beta chain was sequenced within a study of somatic mutations in cytotoxic T cells in rheumatoid arthritis. Produced via immunoSEQ multiplex PCR; TCRdb's table is partial and in-frame only. The sample lists about 25,000 clones; about 80% were seen once. Study-wide results and caveats: Expanded CD8+ clones had unknown antigen targets. Patients with rheumatoid arthritis did not differ significantly from age-matched healthy controls in CD8+ T-cell clonality.

The study pulled out CD4+ and CD8+ cells with positive magnetic bead selection and then checked their purity by flow cytometry. On this clone itself: Its antigen is currently unknown.

Sequencing input: CD8+ T cells sorted from blood. The sequence came from a man aged 45 to 65 in good health.

The CDR3 DNA reads as TGCAGCGTCCGGGGCGGGAGAGGGAATGAGCAGTTCTTC. Its protein product is CSVRGGRGNEQFF. The chain joins TRBV29-1 to TRBJ2-1; 7 bases align to TRBD2. Trimming at V came to 6 bases and at J to 7 bases, leaving 9 bases not matched to a gene. CDR3 length equals 13 residues. Germline CDR1 SQVTM, CDR2 ANQGSEA.